The entry below describes one T cell receptor beta chain. This clonotype was detected a few times. The antigen this receptor binds is unknown. Nothing much larger sits one base from this clone, and base qualities are not available. Library preparation was by PCR. TCRdb shows the sequencer as Illumina HiSeq 2500. To normalize quantification of the TCRbeta repertoire, the TCR libraries were built with molecular barcoding that relied on unique molecular identifiers. Starting from the raw public reads, TCRdb applied fastp trimming at Q25, assembled clones with MiXCR and retained in-frame beta chains. Each CDR3 protein appears once, grouped with its most common genes and DNA. This sample holds 200,000 to 250,000 distinct CDR3 sequences; roughly 10% were observed only once. 5% to 7% of the sample comes from the top ten. These data come from a study of T-cell reconstitution after alpha-beta-depleted transplantation in children (dated by TCRdb to about 2016). For the wider study: T-cell immune reconstitution after TCRalphabeta/CD19-depleted allogeneic hematopoietic cell transplantation in children was quantitatively tracked in the study by means of TCR repertoire profiling.

From the cysteine up to the phenylalanine, the CDR3 has a length of 16 residues. Only the CDR3 portion is preserved as DNA: 48 bases, with reading frame beginning at the first base. CDR1 SGDLS and CDR2 YYNGEE are derived from the germline V gene. Trimming removed 0 bases from V and 5 bases from J, leaving 12 bases between the germline ends. The source of this sequence is a human donor who donated a stem cell graft to a child with acute lymphoblastic leukemia. The chain joins TRBV9 to TRBJ1-6; a tentative D match to TRBD1 spans 6 bases. Sequenced material: PBMCs from the stem cell graft donor, taken from the stem cell graft. The CDR3 region has the sequence CASSVGTEKDNSPLHF. The nucleotide sequence is TGTGCCAGCAGCGTAGGGACAGAGAAAGATAATTCACCCCTCCACTTT.